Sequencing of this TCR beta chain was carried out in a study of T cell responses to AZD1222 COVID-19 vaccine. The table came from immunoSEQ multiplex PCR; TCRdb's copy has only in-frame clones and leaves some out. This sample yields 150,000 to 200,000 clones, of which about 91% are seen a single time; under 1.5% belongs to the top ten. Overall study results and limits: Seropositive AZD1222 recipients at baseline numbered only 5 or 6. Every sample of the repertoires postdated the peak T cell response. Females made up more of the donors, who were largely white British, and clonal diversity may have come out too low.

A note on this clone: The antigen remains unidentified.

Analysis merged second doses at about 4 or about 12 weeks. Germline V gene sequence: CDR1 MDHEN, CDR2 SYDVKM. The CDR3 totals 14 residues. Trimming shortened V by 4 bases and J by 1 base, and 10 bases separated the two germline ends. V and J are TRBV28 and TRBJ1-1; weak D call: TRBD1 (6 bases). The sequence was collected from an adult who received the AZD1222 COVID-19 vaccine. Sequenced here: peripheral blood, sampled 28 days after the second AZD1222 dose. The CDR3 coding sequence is TGTGCCAGCAGTTCTGGAGGGGGGAACACTGAAGCTTTCTTT. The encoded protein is CASSSGGGNTEAFF.